These 10 T cell receptor beta chains originate from one sample sequenced in a study of glioma-infiltrating T cells. The iRepertoire nested amplicon-rescue multiplex PCR amplified TCR alpha and beta CDR3s from RNA. TCRdb recomputed calls from the multiplex PCR reads with MiXCR, one row per CDR3 protein. In the table there are under 150,000 distinct CDR3 sequences, around a quarter of which are singletons. The material sequenced was glioma tissue, nonneoplastic brain tissue, or PBMCs (not recorded which). Receptors were obtained from a human donor with low-grade glioma or glioblastoma, undergoing nonglioma brain surgery, or in good health (not recorded which).

This clonotype was counted a few times. The chain is built from TRBV7-2 and TRBJ2-1, with TRBD2 matching over 10 bases. The CDR3 length is 16 residues. V dropped 3 bases and J dropped 3; count of bases not matched to a gene: 5. Per the germline V gene, CDR1 is SGHTA and CDR2 is FQGNSA. The CDR3 nucleotides read TGTGCCAGCAGCTTCGATAGCGGGGGGCACTACAATGAGCAGTTCTTC. This translates into CASSFDSGGHYNEQFF.

The table lists this clonotype with many counts. The CDR3: CASSLARPGGSEQFF. The CDR3 bases are TGTGCCAGCAGCTTAGCTAGACCGGGGGGAAGTGAGCAGTTCTTC. The chain uses TRBV7-2 and TRBJ2-1; TRBD2 agrees at 7 bases. This CDR3 contains 15 residues. V dropped 0 bases and J dropped 9; count of bases not matched to a gene: 8. CDR1 and CDR2 (germline): SGHTA, FQGNSA.

This clonotype appeared many times. The chain combines TRBV28 with TRBJ2-2; D unresolved. V was shortened by 2 bases and J by 1 base, with 5 bases between the two germline ends. Germline V gene lookup returns CDR1 MDHEN and CDR2 SYDVKM. The CDR3 is 14 residues long. The CDR3 reads CASSLGRNTGELFF. The CDR3 region has the DNA TGTGCCAGCAGTTTAGGTCGGAACACCGGGGAGCTGTTTTTT.

This clonotype turned up a few times. The rearrangement links TRBV20-1 to TRBJ1-5; TRBD1 matches 7 bases. Germline trimming cut 4 bases from V and 4 bases from J; bases unmatched to any gene: 10. The CDR3 is 15 amino acids. CDR1 and CDR2 from the germline V gene are DFQATT and SNEGSKA (reference sequence). Here the CDR3 reads CSATRTGPANQPQHF. The CDR3 nucleotides read TGCAGTGCTACACGGACAGGACCTGCAAATCAGCCCCAGCATTTT.

The sample holds a few counts of this clonotype. This chain links TRBV7-2 with TRBJ2-7, with D uncertain. CDR1 is SGHTA and CDR2 is FQGNSA in the germline V gene. This CDR3 region has 13 residues. V lost 1 base and J 6 bases, leaving 10 bases between the germline ends. The CDR3 DNA is TGTGCCAGCAGCTTAGGTCCGCAGTCCGAGCAGTACGTC. It translates to CASSLGPQSEQYV.

The chain employs TRBV6-2 or TRBV6-3 and TRBJ2-7; 11 bases are a match to TRBD1. The CDR3 is 13 amino acids. V shed 8 bases and J 9 bases; nucleotides not matched to a gene: 9. CDR1 is MNHEY, CDR2 SVGEGT, per germline. The chain's CDR3 is CASSPGQGAGQYV. CDR3 nucleotides: TGTGCCAGCTCACCTGGACAGGGGGCAGGGCAGTACGTC.

The chain uses TRBV6-4 and TRBJ2-3, with D tentatively TRBD1 or TRBD2 (6 bases each). The germline gives CDR1 MRHNA, CDR2 SNTAGT. CDR3 length: 16 amino acids. The V gene lost 3 bases and the J gene lost 4 bases, with 17 bases spanning the gap. The CDR3: CASSEEFLGGPDTQYF. The CDR3 DNA reads as TGTGCCAGCAGTGAAGAATTTTTGGGGGGCCCAGATACGCAGTATTTT.

This clonotype came up a few times. The chain links TRBV6-6 to TRBJ2-1; TRBD2 matches 11 bases. Germline CDR1 and CDR2: MNHNY and SVGAGI (reference sequence). This CDR3 has 17 amino acids. J gave up 3 bases and V 2 bases, and 6 bases lay outside the gene matches. The CDR3 nucleotides are TGTGCCAGCAGTTACGCCATACTAGCGGGGGTCTACAATGAGCAGTTCTTC. Translation gives CASSYAILAGVYNEQFF.

About this clonotype itself: A much larger clone lies one base from this, so it may be a read error. This chain links TRBV20-1 with TRBJ1-1; 8 bases are shared with TRBD1. Germline loops: CDR1 DFQATT, CDR2 SNEGSKA (reference sequence). V trimming: 8 bases; J trimming: 6 bases; junction bases outside the gene matches: 14. The CDR3 consists of 14 residues. The CDR3 DNA reads TGCAGTACCCAACCGGACAGGGCTAACTCTGAAGCTTTCTTT. It codes for CSTQPDRANSEAFF.

The chain uses TRBV7-8 and TRBJ2-3; D possibly corresponds to TRBD2 (5 bases). V was shortened by 2 bases and J by 5 bases, with 11 bases between the two germline ends. CDR1 and CDR2 from the germline V gene are SGHVS and FQNEAQ. This CDR3 spans 14 amino acids. This chain's CDR3 is CASSLSIEGDTQYF. The CDR3 region has the DNA TGTGCCAGCAGCTTATCCATCGAGGGAGATACGCAGTATTTT.